These 14 T cell receptor beta chains share one sample of origin, sequenced in a study of shared clonotypes between healthy human individuals. The repertoire was sequenced with immunoSEQ multiplex PCR; TCRdb's copy has only in-frame clones and lacks some. The sample yields 1,400,000 or so clones, less than 99% seen once. Source material: naive CD4+ T cells sorted from blood. Noted subset: CD45RA+ positively selected. Source of these receptors: a man aged 25 to 40 in good health.

This clone is a singleton in its sample. The V gene is TRBV9, the J gene TRBJ1-1; TRBD1 might be the D (6 bases). The CDR3 has 14 amino acids. V gave up 2 bases and J gave up 5 bases, with 13 bases separating them. Germline V CDR1 and CDR2: SGDLS, YYNGEE. DNA for the CDR3: TGTGCCAGCAGCGTCACAGGGACGGAAACTGAAGCTTTCTTT. This sequence encodes CASSVTGTETEAFF.

This rearrangement joins TRBV7-9 to TRBJ2-2; 8 bases are a match to TRBD2. Looked up from germline, CDR1 is SEHNR and CDR2 is FQNEAQ (reference sequence). CDR3 length equals 16 residues. The trim removed 4 bases at V and 7 bases at J, leaving 11 bases unmatched. In DNA form, the CDR3 reads TGTGCCAGCAGCTCGAAACCGGGAGGGCCCAACGGGGAGCTGTTTTTT. Its translation is CASSSKPGGPNGELFF.

The V gene is TRBV7-2, the J gene TRBJ1-4; D is perhaps TRBD1 (6 bases). The CDR3 is 16 amino acids. V was clipped by 4 bases and J by 6 bases, with 18 bases between them. Germline CDR1 and CDR2: SGHTA and FQGNSA. The DNA for the CDR3 is TGTGCCAGCAGCTCGCTATCCGGGACATCCTATGAAAAACTGTTTTTT. The encoded protein is CASSSLSGTSYEKLFF.

This clone has just one count. DNA for the CDR3: TGCAGCGTTGTCAGGACAGACACTGAAGCTTTCTTT. Its protein product is CSVVRTDTEAFF. V gene TRBV29-1 combines with J gene TRBJ1-1; a possible D gene is TRBD1 (6 bases). This CDR3 comprises 12 residues. Per germline, CDR1 SQVTM and CDR2 ANQGSEA. Trimming removed 4 bases at V and 3 bases at J, with 9 bases between.

V usage is TRBV5-1 and J usage is TRBJ2-1; perhaps TRBD2 as D (6 bases). V lost 4 bases and J lost 5, with 19 bases in between. Germline V gene sequence: CDR1 SGHRS, CDR2 YFSETQ. The CDR3 is 16 residues long. Here the CDR3 DNA reads TGCGCCAGCAGCGGGCCTAGCGTTCGAGAGGACAATGAGCAGTTCTTC. Protein product: CASSGPSVREDNEQFF.

The chain joins TRBV4-2 to TRBJ2-2; TRBD2 matches 11 bases. The CDR3 contains 16 residues. With V trimmed by 1 base and J by 5 bases, 3 bases remained unmatched. Germline CDR1 LGHNA, CDR2 YNFKEQ. This CDR3 reads CASSQGASGRTGELFF. For the CDR3, the DNA is TGTGCCAGCAGCCAAGGGGCTAGCGGGAGGACCGGGGAGCTGTTTTTT.

In the case of this clone: This sample includes further DNA sequences coding for the same CDR3. V usage is TRBV6-6 and J usage is TRBJ1-5; a weak D match, TRBD1 (5 bases). The germline V gene has CDR1 MNHNY and CDR2 SVGAGI (reference sequence). V was cut by 4 bases and J by 4 bases, with 8 bases left in between. This CDR3 is 13 amino acids long. The CDR3 loop reads CASSSQGNQPQHF. The DNA of the CDR3 is TGTGCCAGCAGTTCCCAGGGAAATCAGCCCCAGCATTTT.

This clone has a single count. The rearrangement joins TRBV10-1 to TRBJ2-7, with D uncertain. This CDR3 comprises 12 residues. V was pared by 4 bases and J by 0 bases, with 4 bases between. Germline CDR1 reads WNHNN; CDR2 reads SYGVQD (reference sequence). The CDR3, as DNA: TGCGCCAGCAGTGGGAGCTCCTACGAGCAGTACTTC. Protein: CASSGSSYEQYF.

Comment on this clone: Other DNA sequences from this sample encode an identical CDR3 as well. V gene TRBV18 combines with J gene TRBJ2-5; D uncertain. Per the germline V gene, CDR1 is KGHSH and CDR2 is LQKENI. V was shortened by 1 base and J by 1 base, with 10 bases between the two germline ends. The CDR3 spans 15 residues. As DNA, the CDR3 is TGTGCCAGCTCACCACTAGGCCAGGCCCAAGAGACCCAGTACTTC. Translating gives CASSPLGQAQETQYF.

The chain couples TRBV5-6 to TRBJ1-1, with TRBD1 as a possible D gene (5 bases). This CDR3 comprises 15 residues. Germline V gives CDR1 SGHDT, CDR2 YYEEEE. V lost 6 bases to trimming and J lost 5 bases, with 20 bases between them. CDR3: CASTHRGVPRTEAFF. CDR3 coding DNA: TGTGCCAGCACCCACCGGGGGGTCCCAAGAACTGAAGCTTTCTTT.

The chain is built from TRBV18 and TRBJ1-5; TRBD1 matches at 7 bases. V lost 6 bases to trimming and J lost 4 bases; unmatched junction nucleotides: 12. Germline CDR1 KGHSH, CDR2 LQKENI. The CDR3 is made up of 16 amino acids. The CDR3 spells CASSPSHRGRNQPQHF. The CDR3 DNA sequence: TGTGCCAGCTCCCCTTCCCACAGGGGAAGGAATCAGCCCCAGCATTTT.

The V call is TRBV11-2, the J call TRBJ2-7; D gene uncertain. In germline, CDR1 is SGHAT, CDR2 FQNNGV. Trimming stripped 5 bases from V and 1 base from J, with 12 bases between. The CDR3 loop spans 14 amino acids. This CDR3 reads CASSMELGSYEQYF. CDR3 nucleotides: TGTGCCAGCAGCATGGAGCTTGGATCCTACGAGCAGTACTTC.

As DNA, the CDR3 is TGTGCCAGCAGTTCCCCCCCGACAGGGAACAATCAGCCCCAGCATTTT. It encodes CASSSPPTGNNQPQHF. The chain employs TRBV28 and TRBJ1-5; 7 bases map to TRBD1. Germline V gene sequence: CDR1 MDHEN, CDR2 SYDVKM. V lost 4 bases and J lost 3; bases outside the gene matches: 9. The CDR3 covers 16 residues.

This chain connects TRBV4-3 to TRBJ2-3; D is undetermined. This CDR3 has 14 residues. The germline gives CDR1 LGHNA, CDR2 YSLEER. V was trimmed by 0 bases and J by 0 bases, leaving 4 bases between them. In nucleotides, the CDR3 is TGCGCCAGCAGCCAAGATAGCAGCACAGATACGCAGTATTTT. It codes for CASSQDSSTDTQYF.